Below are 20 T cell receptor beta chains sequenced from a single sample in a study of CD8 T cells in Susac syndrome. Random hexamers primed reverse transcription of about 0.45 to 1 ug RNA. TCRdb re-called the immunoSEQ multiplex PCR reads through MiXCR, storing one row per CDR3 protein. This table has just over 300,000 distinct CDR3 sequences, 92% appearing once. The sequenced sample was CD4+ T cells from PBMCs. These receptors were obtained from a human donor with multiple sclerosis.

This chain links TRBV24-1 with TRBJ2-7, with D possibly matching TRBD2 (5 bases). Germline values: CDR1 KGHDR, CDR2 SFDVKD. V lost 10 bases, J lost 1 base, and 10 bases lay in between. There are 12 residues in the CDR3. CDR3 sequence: CATSDGSYEQYF. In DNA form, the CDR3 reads TGTGCCACTAGCGACGGTTCCTACGAGCAGTACTTC.

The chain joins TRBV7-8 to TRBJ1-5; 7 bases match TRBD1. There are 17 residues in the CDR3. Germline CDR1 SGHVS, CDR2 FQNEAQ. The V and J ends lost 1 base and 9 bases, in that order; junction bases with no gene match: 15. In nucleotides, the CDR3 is TGTGCCAGCAGCTTAGGGGGAGACAGGGCCCGCGGGTTGCCCCAGCATTTT. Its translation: CASSLGGDRARGLPQHF.

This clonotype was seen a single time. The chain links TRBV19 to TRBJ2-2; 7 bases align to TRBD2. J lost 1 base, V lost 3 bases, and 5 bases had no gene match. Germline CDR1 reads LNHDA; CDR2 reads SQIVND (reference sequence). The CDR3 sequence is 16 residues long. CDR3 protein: CASSMGLAENTGELFF. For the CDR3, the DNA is TGTGCCAGTAGTATGGGCCTAGCGGAGAACACCGGGGAGCTGTTTTTT.

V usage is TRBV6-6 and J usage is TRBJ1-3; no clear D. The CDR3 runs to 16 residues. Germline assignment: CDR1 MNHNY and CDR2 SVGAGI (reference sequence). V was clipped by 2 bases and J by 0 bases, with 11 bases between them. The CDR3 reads CASSYRPQNSGNTIYF. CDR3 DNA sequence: TGTGCCAGCAGTTACAGGCCCCAAAACTCTGGAAACACCATATATTTT.

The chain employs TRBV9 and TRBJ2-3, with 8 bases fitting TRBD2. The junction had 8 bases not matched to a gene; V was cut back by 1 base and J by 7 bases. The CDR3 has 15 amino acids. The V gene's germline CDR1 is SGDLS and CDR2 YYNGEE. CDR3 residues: CASSVHSGERNTQYF. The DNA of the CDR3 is TGTGCCAGCAGCGTACATAGCGGGGAACGGAATACGCAGTATTTT. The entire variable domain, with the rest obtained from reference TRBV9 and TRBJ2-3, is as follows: DSGVTQTPKHLITATGQRVTLRCSPRSGDLSVYWYQQSLDQGLQFLIQYYNGEERAKGNILERFSAQQFPDLHSELNLSSLELGDSALYFCASSVHSGERNTQYFGPGTRLTVL.

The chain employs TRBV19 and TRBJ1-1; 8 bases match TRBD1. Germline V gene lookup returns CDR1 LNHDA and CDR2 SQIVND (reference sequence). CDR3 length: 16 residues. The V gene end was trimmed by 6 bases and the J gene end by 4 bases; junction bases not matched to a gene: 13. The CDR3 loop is CASRDTKQGVVTEAFF. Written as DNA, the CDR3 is TGTGCCAGTAGAGATACGAAACAGGGGGTTGTCACTGAAGCTTTCTTT.

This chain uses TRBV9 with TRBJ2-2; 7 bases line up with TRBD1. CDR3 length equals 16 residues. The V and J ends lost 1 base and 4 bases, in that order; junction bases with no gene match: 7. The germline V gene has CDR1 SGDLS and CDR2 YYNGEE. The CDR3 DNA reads TGTGCCAGCAGCGTAAGTCTCGACAGGGCCACCGGGGAGCTGTTTTTT. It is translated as CASSVSLDRATGELFF.

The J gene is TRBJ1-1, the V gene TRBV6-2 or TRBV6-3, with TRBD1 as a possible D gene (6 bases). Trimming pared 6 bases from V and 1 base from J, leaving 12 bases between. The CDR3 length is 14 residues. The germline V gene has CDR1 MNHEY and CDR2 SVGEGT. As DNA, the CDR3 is TGTGCCAGCAGATCTTGGACAGAGAACACTGAAGCTTTCTTT. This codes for CASRSWTENTEAFF.

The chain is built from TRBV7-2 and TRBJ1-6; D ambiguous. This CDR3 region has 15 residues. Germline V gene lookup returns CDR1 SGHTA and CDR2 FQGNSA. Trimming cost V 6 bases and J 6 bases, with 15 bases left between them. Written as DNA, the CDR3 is TGTGCCAGCAGTCTTGGTGGGGTGGGTAATTCACCCCTCCACTTT. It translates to CASSLGGVGNSPLHF.

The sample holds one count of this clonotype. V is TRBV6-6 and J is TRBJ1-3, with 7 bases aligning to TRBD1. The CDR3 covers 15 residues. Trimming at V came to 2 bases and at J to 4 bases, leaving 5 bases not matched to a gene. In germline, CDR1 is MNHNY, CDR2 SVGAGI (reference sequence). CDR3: CASSYQGGRGNTIYF. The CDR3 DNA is TGTGCCAGCAGTTACCAGGGGGGGAGGGGAAACACCATATATTTT.

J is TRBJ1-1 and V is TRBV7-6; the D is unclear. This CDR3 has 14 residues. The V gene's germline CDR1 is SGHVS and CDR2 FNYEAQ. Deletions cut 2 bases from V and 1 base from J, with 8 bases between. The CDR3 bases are TGTGCCAGCAGCTTATCCCCTGAGAACACTGAAGCTTTCTTT. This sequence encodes CASSLSPENTEAFF.

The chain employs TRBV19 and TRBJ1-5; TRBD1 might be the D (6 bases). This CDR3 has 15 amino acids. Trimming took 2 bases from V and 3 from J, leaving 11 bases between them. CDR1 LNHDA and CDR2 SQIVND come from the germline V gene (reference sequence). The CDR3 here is CASSIIWGPNQPQHF. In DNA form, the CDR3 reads TGTGCCAGTAGTATAATTTGGGGGCCCAATCAGCCCCAGCATTTT.

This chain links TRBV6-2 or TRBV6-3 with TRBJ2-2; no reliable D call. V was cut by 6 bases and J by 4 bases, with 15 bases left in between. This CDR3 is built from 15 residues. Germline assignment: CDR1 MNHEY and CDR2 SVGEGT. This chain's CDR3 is CASRQMGRGTGELFF. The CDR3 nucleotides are TGTGCCAGCAGACAAATGGGTAGAGGCACCGGGGAGCTGTTTTTT.

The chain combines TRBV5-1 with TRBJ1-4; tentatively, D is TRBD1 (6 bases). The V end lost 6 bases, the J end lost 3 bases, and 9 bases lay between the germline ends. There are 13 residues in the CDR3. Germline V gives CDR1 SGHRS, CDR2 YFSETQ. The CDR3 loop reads CASTGAPNEKLFF. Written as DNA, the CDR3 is TGCGCCAGCACAGGGGCCCCTAATGAAAAACTGTTTTTT.

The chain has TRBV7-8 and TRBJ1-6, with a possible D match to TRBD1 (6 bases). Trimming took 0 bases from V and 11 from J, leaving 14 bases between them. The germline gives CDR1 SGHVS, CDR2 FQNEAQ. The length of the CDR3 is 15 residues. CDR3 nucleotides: TGTGCCAGCAGCTTAGCCCGGCGGGGGCCGGCACCCCTCCACTTT. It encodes CASSLARRGPAPLHF.

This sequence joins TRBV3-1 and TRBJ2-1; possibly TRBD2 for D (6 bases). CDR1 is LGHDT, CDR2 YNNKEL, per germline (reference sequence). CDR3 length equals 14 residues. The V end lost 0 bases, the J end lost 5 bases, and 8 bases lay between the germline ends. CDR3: CASSQEIADNEQFF. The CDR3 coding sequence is TGTGCCAGCAGCCAAGAAATAGCGGACAATGAGCAGTTCTTC.

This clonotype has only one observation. CDR3 protein: CAISESGEDTQYF. The CDR3 nucleotides are TGTGCCATCAGTGAGTCGGGGGAAGATACGCAGTATTTT. This rearrangement joins TRBV10-3 to TRBJ2-3, with D perhaps TRBD1 or TRBD2 (5 bases each). V lost 0 bases and J lost 5, with 6 bases in between. CDR3 length: 13 residues. The germline CDR1 and CDR2 sequences are ENHRY and SYGVKD.

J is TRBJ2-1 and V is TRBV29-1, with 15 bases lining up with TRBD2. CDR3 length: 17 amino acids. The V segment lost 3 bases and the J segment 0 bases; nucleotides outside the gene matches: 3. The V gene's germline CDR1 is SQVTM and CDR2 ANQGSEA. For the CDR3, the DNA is TGCAGCGTTGACGGGACTAGCGGGGGGAGCTCCTACAATGAGCAGTTCTTC. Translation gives CSVDGTSGGSSYNEQFF.

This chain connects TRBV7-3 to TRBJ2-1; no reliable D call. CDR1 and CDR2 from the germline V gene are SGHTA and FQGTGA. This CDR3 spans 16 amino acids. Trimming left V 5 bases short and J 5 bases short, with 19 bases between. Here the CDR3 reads CASSPRSAPPHNEQFF. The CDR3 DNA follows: TGTGCCAGCAGCCCCCGGAGCGCCCCCCCACACAATGAGCAGTTCTTC.

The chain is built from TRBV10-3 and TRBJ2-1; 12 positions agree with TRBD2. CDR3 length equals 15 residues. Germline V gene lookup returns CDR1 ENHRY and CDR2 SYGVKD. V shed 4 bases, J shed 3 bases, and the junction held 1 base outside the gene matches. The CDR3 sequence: CAISGTSGIYNEQFF. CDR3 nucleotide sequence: TGTGCCATCAGTGGGACTAGCGGGATCTACAATGAGCAGTTCTTC.